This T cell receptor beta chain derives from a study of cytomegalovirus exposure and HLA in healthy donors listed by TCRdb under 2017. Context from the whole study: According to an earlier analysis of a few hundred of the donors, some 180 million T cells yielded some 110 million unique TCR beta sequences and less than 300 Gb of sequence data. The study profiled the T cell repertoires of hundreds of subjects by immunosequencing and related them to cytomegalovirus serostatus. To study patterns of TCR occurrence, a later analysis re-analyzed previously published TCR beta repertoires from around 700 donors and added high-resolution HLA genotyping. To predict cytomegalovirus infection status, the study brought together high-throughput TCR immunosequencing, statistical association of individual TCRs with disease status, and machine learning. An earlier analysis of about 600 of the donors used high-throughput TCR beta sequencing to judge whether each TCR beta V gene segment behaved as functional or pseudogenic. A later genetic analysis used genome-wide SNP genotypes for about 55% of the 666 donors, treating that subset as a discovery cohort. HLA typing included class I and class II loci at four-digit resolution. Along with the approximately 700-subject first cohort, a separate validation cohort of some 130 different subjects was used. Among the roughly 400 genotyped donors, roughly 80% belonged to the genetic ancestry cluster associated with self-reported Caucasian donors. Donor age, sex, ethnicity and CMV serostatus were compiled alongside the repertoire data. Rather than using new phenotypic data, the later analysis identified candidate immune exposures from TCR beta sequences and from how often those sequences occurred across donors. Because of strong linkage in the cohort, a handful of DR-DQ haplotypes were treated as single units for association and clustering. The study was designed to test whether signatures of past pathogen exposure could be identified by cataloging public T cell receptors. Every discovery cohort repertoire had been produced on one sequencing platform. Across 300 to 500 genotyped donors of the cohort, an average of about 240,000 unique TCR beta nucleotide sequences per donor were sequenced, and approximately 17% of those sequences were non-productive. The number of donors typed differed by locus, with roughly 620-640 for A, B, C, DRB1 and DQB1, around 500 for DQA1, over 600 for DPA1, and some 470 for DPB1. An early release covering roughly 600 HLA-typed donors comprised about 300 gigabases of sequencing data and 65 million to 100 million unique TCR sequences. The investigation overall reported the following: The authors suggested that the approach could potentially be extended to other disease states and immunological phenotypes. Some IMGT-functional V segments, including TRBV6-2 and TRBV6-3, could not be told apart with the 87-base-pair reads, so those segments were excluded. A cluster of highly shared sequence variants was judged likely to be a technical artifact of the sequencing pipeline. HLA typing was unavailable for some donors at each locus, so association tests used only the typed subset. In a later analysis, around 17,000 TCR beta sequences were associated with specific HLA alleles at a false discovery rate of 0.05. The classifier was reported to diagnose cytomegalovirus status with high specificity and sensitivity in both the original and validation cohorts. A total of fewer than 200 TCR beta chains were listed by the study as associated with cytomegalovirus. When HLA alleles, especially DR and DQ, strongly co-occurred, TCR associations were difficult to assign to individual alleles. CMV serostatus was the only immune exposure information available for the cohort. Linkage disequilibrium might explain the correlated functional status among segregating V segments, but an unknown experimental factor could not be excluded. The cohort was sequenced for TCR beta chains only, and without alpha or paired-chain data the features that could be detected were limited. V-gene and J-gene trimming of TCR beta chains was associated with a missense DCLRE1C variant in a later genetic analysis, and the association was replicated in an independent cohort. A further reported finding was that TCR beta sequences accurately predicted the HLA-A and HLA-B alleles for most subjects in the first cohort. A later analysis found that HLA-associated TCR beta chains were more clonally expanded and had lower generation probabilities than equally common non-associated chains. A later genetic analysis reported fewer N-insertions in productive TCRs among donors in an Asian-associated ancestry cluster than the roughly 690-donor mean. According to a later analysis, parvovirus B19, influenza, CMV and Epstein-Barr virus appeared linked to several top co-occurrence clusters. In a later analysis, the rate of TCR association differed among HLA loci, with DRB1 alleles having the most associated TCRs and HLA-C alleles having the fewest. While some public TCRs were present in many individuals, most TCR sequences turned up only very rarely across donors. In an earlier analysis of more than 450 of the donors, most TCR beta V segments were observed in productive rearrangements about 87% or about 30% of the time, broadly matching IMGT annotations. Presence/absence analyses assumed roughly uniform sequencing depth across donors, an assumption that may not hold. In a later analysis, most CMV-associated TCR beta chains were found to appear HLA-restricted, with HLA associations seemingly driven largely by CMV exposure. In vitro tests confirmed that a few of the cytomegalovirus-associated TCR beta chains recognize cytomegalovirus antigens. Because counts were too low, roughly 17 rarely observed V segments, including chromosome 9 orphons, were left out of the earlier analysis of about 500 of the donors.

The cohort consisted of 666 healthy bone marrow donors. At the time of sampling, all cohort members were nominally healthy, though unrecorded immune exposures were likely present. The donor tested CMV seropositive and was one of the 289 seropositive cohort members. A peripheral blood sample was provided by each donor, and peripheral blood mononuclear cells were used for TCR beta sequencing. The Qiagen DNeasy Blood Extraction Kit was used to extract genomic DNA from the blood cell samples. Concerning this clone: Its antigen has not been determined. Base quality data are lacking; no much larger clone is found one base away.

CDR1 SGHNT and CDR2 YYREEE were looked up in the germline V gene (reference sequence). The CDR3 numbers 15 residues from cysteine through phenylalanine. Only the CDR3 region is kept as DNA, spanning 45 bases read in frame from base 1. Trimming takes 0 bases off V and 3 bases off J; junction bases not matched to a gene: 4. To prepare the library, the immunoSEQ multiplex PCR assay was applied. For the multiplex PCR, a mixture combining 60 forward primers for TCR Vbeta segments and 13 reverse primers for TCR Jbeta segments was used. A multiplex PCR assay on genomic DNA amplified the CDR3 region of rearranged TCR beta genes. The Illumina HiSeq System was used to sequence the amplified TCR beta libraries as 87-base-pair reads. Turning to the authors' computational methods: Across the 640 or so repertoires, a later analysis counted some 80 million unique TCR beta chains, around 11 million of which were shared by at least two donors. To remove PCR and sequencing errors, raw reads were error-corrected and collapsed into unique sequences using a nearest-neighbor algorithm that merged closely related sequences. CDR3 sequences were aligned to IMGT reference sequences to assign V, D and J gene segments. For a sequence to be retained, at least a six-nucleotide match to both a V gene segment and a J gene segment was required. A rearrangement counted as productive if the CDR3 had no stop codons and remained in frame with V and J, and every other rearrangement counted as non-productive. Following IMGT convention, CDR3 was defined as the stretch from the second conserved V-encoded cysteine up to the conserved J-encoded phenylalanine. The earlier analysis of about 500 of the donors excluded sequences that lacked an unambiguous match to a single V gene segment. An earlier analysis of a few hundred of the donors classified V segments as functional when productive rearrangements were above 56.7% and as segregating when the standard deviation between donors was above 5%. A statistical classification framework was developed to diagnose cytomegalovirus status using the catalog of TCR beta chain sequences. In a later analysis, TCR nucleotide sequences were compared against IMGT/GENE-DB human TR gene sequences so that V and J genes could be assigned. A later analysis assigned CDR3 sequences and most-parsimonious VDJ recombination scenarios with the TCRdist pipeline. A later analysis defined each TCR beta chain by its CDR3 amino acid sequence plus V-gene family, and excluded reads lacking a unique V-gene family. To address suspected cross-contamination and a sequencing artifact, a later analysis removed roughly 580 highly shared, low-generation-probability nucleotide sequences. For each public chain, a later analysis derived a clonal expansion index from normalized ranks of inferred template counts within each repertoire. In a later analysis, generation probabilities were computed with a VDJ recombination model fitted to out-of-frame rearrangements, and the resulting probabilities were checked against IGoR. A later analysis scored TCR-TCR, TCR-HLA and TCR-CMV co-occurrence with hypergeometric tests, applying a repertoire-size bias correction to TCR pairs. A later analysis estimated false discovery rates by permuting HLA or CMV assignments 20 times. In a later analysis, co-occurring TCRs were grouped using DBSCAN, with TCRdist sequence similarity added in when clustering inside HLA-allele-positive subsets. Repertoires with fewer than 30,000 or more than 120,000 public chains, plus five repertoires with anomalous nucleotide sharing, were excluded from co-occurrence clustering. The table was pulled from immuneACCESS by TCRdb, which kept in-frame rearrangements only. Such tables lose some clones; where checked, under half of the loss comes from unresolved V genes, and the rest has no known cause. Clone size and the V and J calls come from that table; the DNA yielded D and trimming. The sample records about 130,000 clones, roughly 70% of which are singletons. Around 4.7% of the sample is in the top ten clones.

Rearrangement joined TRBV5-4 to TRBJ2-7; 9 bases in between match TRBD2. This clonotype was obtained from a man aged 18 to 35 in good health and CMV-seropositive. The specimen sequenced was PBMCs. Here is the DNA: TGTGCCAGCAGCTTGGTAGCGGGGGCCTTCTACGAGCAGTACTTC. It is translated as CASSLVAGAFYEQYF.